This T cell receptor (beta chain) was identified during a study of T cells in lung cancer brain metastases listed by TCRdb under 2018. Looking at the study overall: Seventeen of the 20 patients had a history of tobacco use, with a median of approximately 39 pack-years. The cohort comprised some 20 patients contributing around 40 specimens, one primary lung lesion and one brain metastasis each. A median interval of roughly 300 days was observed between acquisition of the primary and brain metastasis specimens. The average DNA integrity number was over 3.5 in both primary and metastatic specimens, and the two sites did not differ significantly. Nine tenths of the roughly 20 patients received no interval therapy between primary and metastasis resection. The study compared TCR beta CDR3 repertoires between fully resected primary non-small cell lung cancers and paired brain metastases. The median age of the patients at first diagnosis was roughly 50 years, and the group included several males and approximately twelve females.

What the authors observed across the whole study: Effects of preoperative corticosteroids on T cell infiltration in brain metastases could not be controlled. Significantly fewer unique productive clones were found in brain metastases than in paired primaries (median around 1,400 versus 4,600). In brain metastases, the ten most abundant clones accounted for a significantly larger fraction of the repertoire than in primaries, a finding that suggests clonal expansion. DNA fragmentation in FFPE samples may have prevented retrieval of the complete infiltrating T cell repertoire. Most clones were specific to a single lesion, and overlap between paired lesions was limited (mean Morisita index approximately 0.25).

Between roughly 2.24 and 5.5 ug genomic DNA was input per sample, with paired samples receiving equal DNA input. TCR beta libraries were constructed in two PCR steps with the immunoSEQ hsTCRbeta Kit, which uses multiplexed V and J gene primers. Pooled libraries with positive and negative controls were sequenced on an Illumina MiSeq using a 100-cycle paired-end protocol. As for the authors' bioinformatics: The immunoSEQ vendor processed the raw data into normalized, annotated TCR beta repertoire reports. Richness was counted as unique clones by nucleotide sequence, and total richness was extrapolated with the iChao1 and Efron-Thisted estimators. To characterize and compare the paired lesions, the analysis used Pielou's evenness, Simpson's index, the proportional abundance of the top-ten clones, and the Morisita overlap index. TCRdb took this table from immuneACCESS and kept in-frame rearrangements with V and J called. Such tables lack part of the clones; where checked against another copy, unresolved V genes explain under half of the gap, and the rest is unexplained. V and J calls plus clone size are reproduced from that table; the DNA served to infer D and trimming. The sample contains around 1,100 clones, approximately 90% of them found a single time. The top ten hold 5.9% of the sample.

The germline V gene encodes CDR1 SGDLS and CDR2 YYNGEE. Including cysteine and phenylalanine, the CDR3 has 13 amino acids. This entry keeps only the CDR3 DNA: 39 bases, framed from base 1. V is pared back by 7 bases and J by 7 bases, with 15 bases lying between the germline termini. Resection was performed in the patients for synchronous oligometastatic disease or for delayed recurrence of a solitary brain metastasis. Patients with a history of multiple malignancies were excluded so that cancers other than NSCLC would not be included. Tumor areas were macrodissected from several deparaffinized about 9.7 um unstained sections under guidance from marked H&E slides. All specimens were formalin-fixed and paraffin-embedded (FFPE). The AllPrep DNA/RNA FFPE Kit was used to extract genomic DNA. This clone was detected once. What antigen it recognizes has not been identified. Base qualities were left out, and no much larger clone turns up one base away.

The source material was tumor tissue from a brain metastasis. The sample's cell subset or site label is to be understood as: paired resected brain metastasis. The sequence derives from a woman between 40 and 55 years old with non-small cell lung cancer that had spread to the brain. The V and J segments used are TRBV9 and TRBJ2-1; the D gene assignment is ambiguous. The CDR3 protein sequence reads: CASAESISNEQFF. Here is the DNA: TGTGCCAGCGCCGAAAGTATAAGTAATGAGCAGTTCTTC.